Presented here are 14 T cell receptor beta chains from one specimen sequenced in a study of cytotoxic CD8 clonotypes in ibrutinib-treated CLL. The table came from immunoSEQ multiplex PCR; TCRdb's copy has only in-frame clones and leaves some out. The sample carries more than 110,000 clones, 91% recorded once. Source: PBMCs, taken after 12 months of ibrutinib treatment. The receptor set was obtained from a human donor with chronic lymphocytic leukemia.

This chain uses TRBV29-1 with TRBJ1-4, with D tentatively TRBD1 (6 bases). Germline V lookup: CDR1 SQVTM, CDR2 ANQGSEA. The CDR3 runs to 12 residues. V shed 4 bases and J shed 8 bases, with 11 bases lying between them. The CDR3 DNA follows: TGCAGCGTTGGTATTAGGGGGGAAAAACTGTTTTTT. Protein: CSVGIRGEKLFF.

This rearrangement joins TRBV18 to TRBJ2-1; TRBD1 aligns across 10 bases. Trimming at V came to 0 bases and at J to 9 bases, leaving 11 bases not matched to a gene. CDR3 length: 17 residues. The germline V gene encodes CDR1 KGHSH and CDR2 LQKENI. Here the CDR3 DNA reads TGTGCCAGCTCACCACCGACATTGGGGACAGGGGTTACTGAGCAGTTCTTC. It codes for CASSPPTLGTGVTEQFF.

As DNA, the CDR3 is TGTGCCAGCAGGATGGGCGGGGAGGACCTCTGGGGGTACTACGAGCAGTACTTC. This sequence encodes CASRMGGEDLWGYYEQYF. V and J are TRBV27 and TRBJ2-7; tentatively, D is TRBD2 (6 bases). The CDR3 runs 18 residues. Germline V CDR1 and CDR2: MNHEY, SMNVEV (reference sequence). Trimming pared 6 bases from V and 3 bases from J, leaving 27 bases between.

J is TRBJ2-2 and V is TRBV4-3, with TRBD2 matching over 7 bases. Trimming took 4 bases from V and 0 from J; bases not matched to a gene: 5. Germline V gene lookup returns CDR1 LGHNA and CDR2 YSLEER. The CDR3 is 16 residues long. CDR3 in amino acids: CASSRTAGPNTGELFF. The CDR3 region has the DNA TGCGCCAGCAGCCGAACAGCGGGGCCGAACACCGGGGAGCTGTTTTTT.

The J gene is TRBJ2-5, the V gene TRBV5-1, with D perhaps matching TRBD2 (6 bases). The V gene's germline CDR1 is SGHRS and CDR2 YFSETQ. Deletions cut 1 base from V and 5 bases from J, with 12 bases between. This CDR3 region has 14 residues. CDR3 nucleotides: TGCGCCAGCAGCTTGACGGGGGTCGACGAGACCCAGTACTTC. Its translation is CASSLTGVDETQYF.

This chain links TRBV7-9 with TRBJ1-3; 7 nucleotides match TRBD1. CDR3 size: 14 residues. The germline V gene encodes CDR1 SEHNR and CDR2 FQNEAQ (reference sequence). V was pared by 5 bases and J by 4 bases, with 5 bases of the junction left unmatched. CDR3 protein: CASSPRTGGNTIYF. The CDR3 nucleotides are TGTGCCAGCAGCCCCCGGACAGGAGGAAACACCATATATTTT.

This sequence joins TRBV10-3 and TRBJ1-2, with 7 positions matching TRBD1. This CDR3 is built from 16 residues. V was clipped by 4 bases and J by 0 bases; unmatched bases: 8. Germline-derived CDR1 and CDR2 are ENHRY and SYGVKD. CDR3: CAISGQQGPTNYGYTF. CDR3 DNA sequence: TGTGCCATCAGTGGACAACAGGGGCCGACTAACTATGGCTACACCTTC.

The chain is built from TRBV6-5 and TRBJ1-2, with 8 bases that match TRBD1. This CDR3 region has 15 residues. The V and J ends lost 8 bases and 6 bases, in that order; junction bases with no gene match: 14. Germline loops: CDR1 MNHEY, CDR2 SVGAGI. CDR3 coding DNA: TGTGCCAGCTCCTCTCCAGGGGGCGCAGGAAATGGCTACACCTTC. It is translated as CASSSPGGAGNGYTF.

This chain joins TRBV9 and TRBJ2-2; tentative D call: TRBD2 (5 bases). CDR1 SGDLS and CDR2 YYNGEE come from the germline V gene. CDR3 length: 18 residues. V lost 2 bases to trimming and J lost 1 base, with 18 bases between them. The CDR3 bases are TGTGCCAGCAGCGTCGAGGGTCCTACCCCGAAGAACACCGGGGAGCTGTTTTTT. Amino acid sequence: CASSVEGPTPKNTGELFF. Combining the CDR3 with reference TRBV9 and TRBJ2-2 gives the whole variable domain DSGVTQTPKHLITATGQRVTLRCSPRSGDLSVYWYQQSLDQGLQFLIQYYNGEERAKGNILERFSAQQFPDLHSELNLSSLELGDSALYFCASSVEGPTPKNTGELFFGEGSRLTVL.

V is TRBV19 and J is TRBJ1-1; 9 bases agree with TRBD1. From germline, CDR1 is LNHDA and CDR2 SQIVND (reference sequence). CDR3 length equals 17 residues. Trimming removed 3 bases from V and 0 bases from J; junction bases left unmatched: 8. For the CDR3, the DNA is TGTGCCAGTAGTATGATACAGGGGGCCGGGGTGAACACTGAAGCTTTCTTT. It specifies CASSMIQGAGVNTEAFF.

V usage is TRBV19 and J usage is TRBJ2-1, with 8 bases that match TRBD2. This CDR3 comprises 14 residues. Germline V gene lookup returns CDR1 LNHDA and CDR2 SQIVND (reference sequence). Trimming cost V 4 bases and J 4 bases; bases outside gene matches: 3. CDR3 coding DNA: TGTGCCAGTAGTACAATAGCGGGGTACAATGAGCAGTTCTTC. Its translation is CASSTIAGYNEQFF.

CDR3 DNA: TGTGCCAGCAGCTTAGATCGGGTGACTTCGCGCCAGTACTTC. As protein: CASSLDRVTSRQYF. The chain combines TRBV11-2 with TRBJ2-5; D call uncertain. V was cut by 0 bases and J by 10 bases, with 15 bases left in between. This CDR3 has 14 amino acids. Per the germline V gene, CDR1 is SGHAT and CDR2 is FQNNGV.

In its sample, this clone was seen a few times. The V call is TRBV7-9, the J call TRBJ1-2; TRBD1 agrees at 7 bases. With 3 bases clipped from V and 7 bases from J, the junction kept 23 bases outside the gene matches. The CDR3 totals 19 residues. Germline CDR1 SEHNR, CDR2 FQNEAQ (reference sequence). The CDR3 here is CASSFWATTGMGPSGGYTF. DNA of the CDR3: TGTGCCAGCAGCTTCTGGGCGACGACAGGGATGGGCCCCTCTGGTGGCTACACCTTC.

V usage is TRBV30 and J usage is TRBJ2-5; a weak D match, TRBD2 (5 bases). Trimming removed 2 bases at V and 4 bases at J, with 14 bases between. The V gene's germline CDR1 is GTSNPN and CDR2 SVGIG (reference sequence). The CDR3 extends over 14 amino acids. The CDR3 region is CAWSNKDLRETQYF. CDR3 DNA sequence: TGTGCCTGGAGTAACAAGGACTTGCGAGAGACCCAGTACTTC.